The 18 T cell receptor beta chains below were found in one sample sequenced in a study of T cells in Graves' hyperthyroidism and ophthalmopathy. RNA transcripts provided the source from which TCR beta CDR3 regions were amplified. The TCR CDR3 first-round RT-PCR relied on the HTBI primer set. TCRdb ran MiXCR on the multiplex PCR reads and lists one entry per CDR3 protein. The sample includes a few hundred thousand distinct CDR3 sequences, roughly an eighth of them seen just once. Sequenced: blood. These receptors were collected from a woman between 18 and 29 years old with Graves' hyperthyroidism.

This clonotype was counted many times. The chain has TRBV20-1 and TRBJ2-7; possibly TRBD1 or TRBD2 for D (5 bases each). V was shortened by 3 bases and J by 2 bases, with 14 bases between the two germline ends. Per the germline V gene, CDR1 is DFQATT and CDR2 is SNEGSKA (reference sequence). The CDR3 is 14 amino acids. CDR3 sequence: CSARDLTVAYEQYF. CDR3 bases: TGCAGTGCTAGGGACTTGACAGTTGCCTACGAGCAGTACTTC.

In this sample, this clonotype turned up many times. CDR3 sequence: CASSFQGYEQYF. The DNA of the CDR3 is TGTGCCAGCAGTTTTCAGGGATACGAGCAGTACTTC. This chain uses TRBV28 with TRBJ2-7; tentative D call: TRBD1 (5 bases). The length of the CDR3 is 12 residues. The germline CDR1 and CDR2 sequences are MDHEN and SYDVKM. Between the trimmed V and J ends, which lost 3 bases and 4 bases, there was a span of 7 bases.

This clonotype was counted ten times or more. The gene calls are TRBV7-9 and TRBJ2-1; TRBD2 is a possible D gene (5 bases). The CDR3 runs 11 residues. V lost 6 bases to trimming and J lost 9 bases, with 9 bases between them. Per the germline V gene, CDR1 is SEHNR and CDR2 is FQNEAQ (reference sequence). The CDR3 region is CASSLGVEQFF. As DNA, the CDR3 is TGTGCCAGCAGTTTGGGAGTTGAGCAGTTCTTC. Together with reference TRBV7-9 and TRBJ2-1, the CDR3 gives the full variable domain: DTGVSQNPRHKITKRGQNVTFRCDPISEHNRLYWYRQTLGQGPEFLTYFQNEAQLEKSRLLSDRFSAERPKGSFSTLEIQRTEQGDSAMYLCASSLGVEQFFGPGTRLTVL.

This clonotype was seen only once. This rearrangement joins TRBV27 to TRBJ2-3; perhaps D is TRBD1 or TRBD2 (5 bases each). The germline gives CDR1 MNHEY, CDR2 SMNVEV (reference sequence). The CDR3 is made up of 15 amino acids. Between the trimmed V and J ends, which lost 6 bases and 2 bases, there was a span of 15 bases. The DNA of the CDR3 is TGTGCCAGCAGACGAACCGGGGCTCTCACAGATACGCAGTATTTT. It codes for CASRRTGALTDTQYF.

In its sample, this clonotype was seen a few times. The chain employs TRBV28 and TRBJ1-3; D is uncertain. CDR3 length: 14 residues. The germline CDR1 and CDR2 sequences are MDHEN and SYDVKM. V lost 3 bases, J lost 0 bases, and 6 bases lay in between. The CDR3 protein is CASSFSDSGNTIYF. In DNA form, the CDR3 reads TGTGCCAGCAGTTTCTCTGACTCTGGAAACACCATATATTTT. The full variable domain, rest sourced from reference TRBV28 and TRBJ1-3, is DVKVTQSSRYLVKRTGEKVFLECVQDMDHENMFWYRQDPGLGLRLIYFSYDVKMKEKGDIPEGYSVSREKKERFSLILESASTNQTSMYLCASSFSDSGNTIYFGEGSWLTVV.

The chain combines TRBV7-2 with TRBJ2-1, with TRBD1 identical over 8 bases. This CDR3 contains 14 residues. J gave up 5 bases and V 5 bases, and 5 bases lay outside the gene matches. The V gene's germline CDR1 is SGHTA and CDR2 FQGNSA. The CDR3 region has the DNA TGTGCCAGCAGCGTATACAGGGGGGACAATGAGCAGTTCTTC. The encoded protein is CASSVYRGDNEQFF.

The V call is TRBV28, the J call TRBJ1-2, with D maybe TRBD1 (5 bases). Germline V gives CDR1 MDHEN, CDR2 SYDVKM. Between the trimmed V and J ends, which lost 8 bases and 8 bases, there was a span of 21 bases. The CDR3 covers 14 residues. In DNA form, the CDR3 reads TGTGCCAGCCACGGTCGGGCTCGATGGGGCGGCTACACCTTC. This sequence encodes CASHGRARWGGYTF.

This clonotype was picked up many times. This chain joins TRBV18 and TRBJ1-5; no clear D gene. The length of the CDR3 is 14 residues. The germline V gene has CDR1 KGHSH and CDR2 LQKENI. The V gene lost 2 bases and the J gene lost 1 base, with 6 bases spanning the gap. The CDR3 sequence: CASSPMDSNQPQHF. CDR3 coding DNA: TGTGCCAGCTCACCAATGGACAGCAATCAGCCCCAGCATTTT. Full variable domain (rest looked up from reference TRBV18 and TRBJ1-5): NAGVMQNPRHLVRRRGQEARLRCSPMKGHSHVYWYRQLPEEGLKFMVYLQKENIIDESGMPKERFSAEFPKEGPSILRIQQVVRGDSAAYFCASSPMDSNQPQHFGDGTRLSIL.

This clonotype was found many times. The chain couples TRBV6-1 to TRBJ2-1; 8 nucleotides line up with TRBD2. V lost 4 bases, J lost 5 bases, and 4 bases stayed unmatched. CDR1 and CDR2 (germline): MNHNS, SASEGT. The CDR3 has 14 residues. In DNA, the CDR3 is TGTGCCAGCAGTGCGGGAGGGCCACACAATGAGCAGTTCTTC. Its translation is CASSAGGPHNEQFF.

The J gene is TRBJ2-1, the V gene TRBV11-3, with D perhaps TRBD1 or TRBD2 (7 bases each). The CDR3 totals 16 residues. CDR1 and CDR2 (germline): SGHNT, YENEEA. Trimming took off 5 bases at V and 9 bases at J, with 23 bases between the two ends. The CDR3 region has the DNA TGTGCCAGCAGCCCCCGGGGGGACAGTCCCTATGGTGAGCAGTTCTTC. Its translation: CASSPRGDSPYGEQFF.

The sample holds many counts of this clonotype. J is TRBJ2-1 and V is TRBV20-1, with 16 bases lining up with TRBD2. This CDR3 has 15 residues. Unmatched junction bases numbered 1, after V lost 1 base and J lost 7 bases. Germline CDR1 reads DFQATT; CDR2 reads SNEGSKA (reference sequence). This CDR3 is CSARAGLAGGNEQFF. The CDR3 region has the DNA TGCAGTGCTAGAGCGGGACTAGCGGGGGGGAATGAGCAGTTCTTC.

This clonotype showed up many times. V gene TRBV12-3 or TRBV12-4 combines with J gene TRBJ2-1, with TRBD1 identical over 7 bases. The CDR3 extends over 14 amino acids. V was clipped by 5 bases and J by 5 bases; unmatched bases: 6. CDR3 sequence: CASSRTGGDNEQFF. The CDR3 DNA reads as TGTGCCAGCAGTCGGACAGGTGGTGACAATGAGCAGTTCTTC.

This clonotype occurred a few times. V and J are TRBV7-3 and TRBJ1-2; 10 positions match TRBD1. V shed 5 bases and J 7 bases; nucleotides not matched to a gene: 7. Germline V gene lookup returns CDR1 SGHTA and CDR2 FQGTGA. The CDR3 consists of 14 residues. Here the CDR3 DNA reads TGTGCCAGCAGCCTGACAGGGGGCTCTAGTGGCTACACCTTC. This encodes CASSLTGGSSGYTF.

This clonotype has only a few counts. The chain is built from TRBV10-3 and TRBJ2-1, with D perhaps assigned TRBD1 or TRBD2 (5 bases each). Trimming cost V 8 bases and J 0 bases, with 11 bases left between them. The CDR3 spans 14 residues. Looked up from germline, CDR1 is ENHRY and CDR2 is SYGVKD. CDR3 protein: CAIEGSRSYNEQFF. DNA for the CDR3: TGTGCCATCGAGGGGTCCCGCTCCTACAATGAGCAGTTCTTC.

This clonotype was seen many times. CDR3 sequence reads: CASSEGHLSYEQYF. The CDR3 coding sequence is TGTGCCAGCAGTGAAGGACATCTGTCCTACGAGCAGTACTTC. The chain is built from TRBV25-1 and TRBJ2-7, with D possibly being TRBD1 (5 bases). The CDR3 length is 14 residues. Trimming pared 2 bases from V and 1 base from J, leaving 9 bases between. CDR1 MGHDK and CDR2 SYGVNS come from the germline V gene.

The genes are TRBV6-1 and TRBJ2-7; no definite D call. This CDR3 comprises 13 residues. CDR1 is MNHNS and CDR2 is SASEGT in the germline V gene. The germline V and J ends were trimmed by 3 bases and 2 bases, with 8 bases remaining between them. CDR3 coding DNA: TGTGCCAGCAGTGAGGGCTTAACCTACGAGCAGTACTTC. Encoded protein: CASSEGLTYEQYF.

This clonotype has a count of ten or more. For the CDR3, the DNA is TGTGCCAGCAGTTTTTCGGAAGACTGGCAGTTCTTC. Protein: CASSFSEDWQFF. The V gene is TRBV28, the J gene TRBJ2-1; D unresolved. The CDR3 sequence is 12 residues long. The germline gives CDR1 MDHEN, CDR2 SYDVKM. Trimming shortened V by 3 bases and J by 12 bases, and 12 bases separated the two germline ends.

This clonotype was seen a few times. The chain uses TRBV6-2 or TRBV6-3 and TRBJ1-2; D is unclear. The CDR3 is made up of 11 amino acids. Per germline, CDR1 MNHEY and CDR2 SVGEGT. V was trimmed by 2 bases and J by 8 bases, leaving 6 bases between them. The CDR3 loop reads CASSYGGGYTF. The CDR3 DNA reads as TGTGCCAGCAGTTACGGTGGCGGCTACACCTTC.